A selection of T cell receptor beta chains follows, all from one sample in a study of blood T cell repertoires in COVID-19. TCRdb keeps only in-frame clones here, not all; method: immunoSEQ multiplex PCR. The sample lists 88,000 or so clones, roughly three quarters occurring once. Sequencing was done on a sample of peripheral blood. All receptors derive from a human donor in a cohort sampled during active COVID-19. The CDR3 runs from the conserved cysteine through the conserved F or W. D genes are given only for firm matches. Part of the rows lack a size; the others show once, few, many or a class for expanded clones.

clone size	V gene	J gene	D gene	CDR3 DNA	CDR3 protein
-	TRBV4-1	TRBJ1-4	-	TGCGCCAGCAGCCAAGATATAAGGGGATTAGCAACTAATGAAAAACTGTTTTTT	CASSQDIRGLATNEKLFF
-	TRBV9	TRBJ1-3	TRBD1	TGTGCCAGCAGAGGGACAGGGGTCGGAAACACCATATATTTT	CASRGTGVGNTIYF
-	TRBV19	TRBJ2-2	TRBD2	TGTGCCAGTACTGGACTAGGGCACACCGGGGAGCTGTTTTTT	CASTGLGHTGELFF
-	TRBV18	TRBJ1-2	TRBD1	TGTGCCAGCTCACCATCCGGCAGGGGGGACTATGGCTACACCTTC	CASSPSGRGDYGYTF
-	TRBV18	TRBJ2-3	TRBD2	TGTGCCAGCTCACCTTACTCGACTAGCGATACGCAGTATTTT	CASSPYSTSDTQYF
-	TRBV28	TRBJ1-4	-	TGTGCCAGCAGTTTATCTAGTAATGAAAAACTGTTTTTT	CASSLSSNEKLFF
-	TRBV10-3	TRBJ1-2	TRBD1	TGTGCCATCAGTGAGTCGTTGGACAGGGGCTATGGCTACACCTTC	CAISESLDRGYGYTF
few	TRBV27	TRBJ2-7	TRBD1	TGTGCCAGCAGTTTTTGGGGACAGGGGTACGAGCAGTACTTC	CASSFWGQGYEQYF
-	TRBV5-1	TRBJ2-7	TRBD2	TGCGCCAGCAGCAAGGGACTAGCGGGAGTCGAGCAGTACTTC	CASSKGLAGVEQYF
once	TRBV7-9	TRBJ2-7	-	TGTGCCAGCAGCGTATCTACCTACGAGCAGTACTTC	CASSVSTYEQYF
once	TRBV4-2	TRBJ2-7	-	TGTGCCAGCAGCCAAGATGGGCTTAACGAGCAGTACTTC	CASSQDGLNEQYF
-	TRBV4-1	TRBJ2-1	TRBD2	TGCGCCAGCAGCCAAGATAACGCTAGCGGGAGAAATGAGCAGTTCTTC	CASSQDNASGRNEQFF
-	TRBV7-2	TRBJ2-7	TRBD1	TGTGCCAGCAGCCAGACAGGGGGCCTCTACGAGCAGTACTTC	CASSQTGGLYEQYF
-	TRBV4-1	TRBJ2-7	TRBD1	TGCGCCAGCAACCTCCGGACAGGGGTGGGATACGAGCAGTACTTC	CASNLRTGVGYEQYF
-	TRBV2	TRBJ1-2	TRBD1	TGTGCCAGCAGAGTGGACAGGGGAAATGGCTACACCTTC	CASRVDRGNGYTF